These 30 T cell receptor beta chains were sequenced from one sample in a study of T-cell memory formation after mild COVID-19. TCRdb used MiXCR to reprocess the 5' RACE reads, holding one entry per CDR3 protein. There are 310,000 or so distinct CDR3 sequences in the sample; more than 15% occur only once, and over 20% lies in the top ten. The sequenced material came from PBMCs or a T cell subset sorted from them (not recorded which). These receptors were obtained from a young man who had mild COVID-19 (a few samples of this study predate the infection). Cell type and time point are not known.

This clonotype showed up just a few times. The chain links TRBV18 to TRBJ2-5, with unresolved D. Trimming removed 0 bases at V and 0 bases at J, with 5 bases between. The germline V gene has CDR1 KGHSH and CDR2 LQKENI. There are 14 residues in the CDR3. Written as DNA, the CDR3 is TGTGCCAGCTCACCACCGGCCGACCAAGAGACCCAGTACTTC. Translation gives CASSPPADQETQYF. Together with reference TRBV18 and TRBJ2-5, the CDR3 gives the full variable domain: NAGVMQNPRHLVRRRGQEARLRCSPMKGHSHVYWYRQLPEEGLKFMVYLQKENIIDESGMPKERFSAEFPKEGPSILRIQQVVRGDSAAYFCASSPPADQETQYFGPGTRLLVL.

The CDR3 here is CASSLIRSLETQYF. The CDR3 region has the DNA TGCGCCAGCAGCTTGATCAGGAGCCTGGAGACCCAGTACTTC. This chain links TRBV5-1 with TRBJ2-5; no firm D call. The germline V and J ends were trimmed by 1 base and 5 bases, with 12 bases remaining between them. The CDR3 extends over 14 amino acids. CDR1 is SGHRS, CDR2 YFSETQ, per germline.

This sequence joins TRBV9 and TRBJ1-2, with a tentative D call TRBD1 (5 bases). The CDR3 has 16 residues. V shed 3 bases and J shed 4 bases, with 19 bases lying between them. The germline CDR1 and CDR2 sequences are SGDLS and YYNGEE. This CDR3 is CASSAGTLEDSYGYTF. CDR3 in DNA: TGTGCCAGCAGCGCGGGGACCCTCGAGGACTCCTATGGCTACACCTTC.

The gene calls are TRBV4-1 and TRBJ1-1; TRBD1 matches 8 bases. With 1 base clipped from V and 1 base from J, the junction kept 11 bases outside the gene matches. The CDR3 runs 18 residues. CDR1 MGHRA and CDR2 YSYEKL come from the germline V gene. The CDR3 sequence: CASSQGPQGARRNTEAFF. DNA of the CDR3: TGCGCCAGCAGCCAAGGTCCGCAGGGGGCGCGTAGGAACACTGAAGCTTTCTTT.

This chain joins TRBV3-1 and TRBJ2-1; tentatively, D is TRBD2 (5 bases). Deletions cut 5 bases from V and 2 bases from J, with 7 bases between. In germline, CDR1 is LGHDT, CDR2 YNNKEL (reference sequence). This CDR3 has 13 residues. The CDR3 sequence: CASSFGAYNEQFF. DNA of the CDR3: TGTGCCAGCAGCTTCGGGGCCTACAATGAGCAGTTCTTC.

This clonotype was observed a few times. This chain connects TRBV7-6 to TRBJ2-5; D remains unclear. V lost 2 bases and J lost 3, with 13 bases in between. The CDR3 runs 15 residues. Per germline, CDR1 SGHVS and CDR2 FNYEAQ. CDR3 sequence reads: CASSLRGRAKETQYF. The CDR3 DNA reads TGTGCCAGCAGCTTACGAGGACGGGCGAAAGAGACCCAGTACTTC.

The chain uses TRBV10-3 and TRBJ2-1; D call uncertain. Per the germline V gene, CDR1 is ENHRY and CDR2 is SYGVKD. The V end lost 2 bases, the J end lost 7 bases, and 6 bases lay between the germline ends. The CDR3 length is 12 residues. The CDR3 coding sequence is TGTGCCATCAGTGAGAAAGGGAATGAGCAGTTCTTC. It is translated as CAISEKGNEQFF.

The chain has TRBV20-1 and TRBJ2-1; TRBD2 aligns across 7 bases. From germline, CDR1 is DFQATT and CDR2 SNEGSKA (reference sequence). V was pared by 0 bases and J by 0 bases, with 2 bases of the junction left unmatched. The CDR3 is 15 residues long. CDR3 coding DNA: TGCAGTGCTAGAGATCTAGCGGTCTCCTACAATGAGCAGTTCTTC. It codes for CSARDLAVSYNEQFF.

The chain links TRBV7-2 to TRBJ2-7; D is undetermined. Germline CDR1 and CDR2: SGHTA and FQGNSA. This CDR3 comprises 13 residues. Trimming pared 2 bases from V and 2 bases from J, leaving 7 bases between. CDR3 in amino acids: CASSLLGTYEQYF. The CDR3 DNA sequence: TGTGCCAGCAGCTTACTTGGGACCTACGAGCAGTACTTC. Full variable domain (missing parts from reference TRBV7-2 and TRBJ2-7): GAGVSQSPSNKVTEKGKDVELRCDPISGHTALYWYRQSLGQGLEFLIYFQGNSAPDKSGLPSDRFSAERTGGSVSTLTIQRTQQEDSAVYLCASSLLGTYEQYFGPGTRLTVT.

The chain couples TRBV29-1 to TRBJ1-3; maybe TRBD1 (6 bases). The V end lost 5 bases, the J end lost 0 bases, and 8 bases lay between the germline ends. CDR3 length: 13 residues. From germline, CDR1 is SQVTM and CDR2 ANQGSEA. The chain's CDR3 is CSVLGASGNTIYF. In DNA, the CDR3 is TGCAGCGTTTTGGGGGCCTCTGGAAACACCATATATTTT.

This clonotype was detected many times. This rearrangement joins TRBV2 to TRBJ2-7, with no clear D. The V gene lost 5 bases and the J gene lost 6 bases, with 14 bases spanning the gap. CDR1 is SNHLY and CDR2 is FYNNEI in the germline V gene. The CDR3 is 13 residues long. The DNA for the CDR3 is TGTGCCAGCAGTAGAGACCCATCGGGCGAGCAGTACGTC. Its protein is CASSRDPSGEQYV.

The rearrangement joins TRBV2 to TRBJ2-1; D ambiguous. This CDR3 spans 13 amino acids. Trimming took off 3 bases at V and 9 bases at J, with 12 bases between the two ends. The germline V gene has CDR1 SNHLY and CDR2 FYNNEI. The CDR3 here is CASSEEFPREQFF. CDR3 DNA sequence: TGTGCCAGCAGTGAGGAGTTCCCCCGTGAGCAGTTCTTC.

This chain joins TRBV7-2 and TRBJ2-7; a possible D gene is TRBD1 (6 bases). Trimming cost V 5 bases and J 2 bases, with 13 bases left between them. Germline CDR1 is SGHTA and CDR2 is FQGNSA. The CDR3 consists of 14 residues. The CDR3 protein is CASSPQQGPYEQYF. The CDR3 DNA sequence: TGTGCCAGCAGCCCTCAACAGGGACCCTACGAGCAGTACTTC. The full variable domain, rest sourced from reference TRBV7-2 and TRBJ2-7, is GAGVSQSPSNKVTEKGKDVELRCDPISGHTALYWYRQSLGQGLEFLIYFQGNSAPDKSGLPSDRFSAERTGGSVSTLTIQRTQQEDSAVYLCASSPQQGPYEQYFGPGTRLTVT.

In this sample, this clonotype turned up a few times. V and J are TRBV7-2 and TRBJ2-2; a weak D match, TRBD2 (5 bases). Germline V gives CDR1 SGHTA, CDR2 FQGNSA. The CDR3 spans 15 residues. The ends were cut back, 7 bases at V and 2 bases at J, with 14 bases in the middle. The CDR3 DNA reads as TGTGCCAGCAACCTCATCGGAGGAAACACCGGGGAGCTGTTTTTT. Amino acids: CASNLIGGNTGELFF.

V and J are TRBV10-3 and TRBJ1-1; TRBD1 might be the D (5 bases). The length of the CDR3 is 17 residues. Germline V lookup: CDR1 ENHRY, CDR2 SYGVKD. Trimming removed 0 bases at V and 3 bases at J, with 17 bases between. The CDR3 nucleotides read TGTGCCATCAGTGAGTCGTCAGGGAGAAAAGGCGACACTGAAGCTTTCTTT. Protein product: CAISESSGRKGDTEAFF.

This chain uses TRBV12-3 or TRBV12-4 with TRBJ1-2; D remains ambiguous. CDR3 size: 11 residues. V lost 3 bases and J 7 bases, leaving 6 bases between the germline ends. CDR3 in amino acids: CASSLGSGYTF. CDR3 sequence (DNA): TGTGCCAGCAGTTTGGGTAGTGGCTACACCTTC.

This clonotype has more than one count but fewer than ten. The rearrangement links TRBV6-5 to TRBJ1-2; 7 bases fit TRBD1. Per the germline V gene, CDR1 is MNHEY and CDR2 is SVGAGI. J gave up 3 bases and V 6 bases, and 7 bases lay outside the gene matches. The CDR3 has 14 residues. CDR3 loop: CASRLDRNYYGYTF. CDR3 sequence (DNA): TGTGCCAGCAGGTTGGACAGGAACTACTATGGCTACACCTTC.

V is TRBV5-1 and J is TRBJ2-3; 7 nucleotides agree with TRBD2. J lost 8 bases, V lost 3 bases, and 9 bases had no gene match. The V gene's germline CDR1 is SGHRS and CDR2 YFSETQ. The CDR3 has 14 amino acids. CDR3: CASSSGLEFGTQYF. The CDR3 DNA is TGCGCCAGCAGCTCAGGACTAGAGTTTGGTACGCAGTATTTT.

This clonotype has a handful of counts. The V and J genes are TRBV7-9 and TRBJ1-1; D remains unclear. Germline lookup yields CDR1 SEHNR and CDR2 FQNEAQ (reference sequence). Trimming shortened V by 1 base and J by 6 bases, and 6 bases separated the two germline ends. There are 12 residues in the CDR3. CDR3: CASSLVGSEAFF. In DNA form, the CDR3 reads TGTGCCAGCAGCTTAGTGGGCTCTGAAGCTTTCTTT.

At least ten counts were recorded for this clonotype. The V call is TRBV12-3 or TRBV12-4, the J call TRBJ1-2; D perhaps matches TRBD1 (6 bases). The CDR3 sequence is 14 residues long. V gave up 4 bases and J gave up 2 bases, with 11 bases separating them. DNA of the CDR3: TGTGCCAGCAGTTCCGGGACACTAAACTATGGCTACACCTTC. This codes for CASSSGTLNYGYTF.

The rearrangement uses TRBV12-3 or TRBV12-4 and TRBJ2-2; 8 bases fit TRBD1. V lost 0 bases to trimming and J lost 7 bases; unmatched junction nucleotides: 7. The CDR3 spans 16 residues. The DNA for the CDR3 is TGTGCCAGCAGTTTAGCCAGGGGGCTGCCTGGCGGGGAGCTGTTTTTT. Translating it yields CASSLARGLPGGELFF.

The CDR3 region has the DNA TGTGCCAGCAGCGTCCTCGACAGGGGCAATGAGCAGTTCTTC. The encoded protein is CASSVLDRGNEQFF. The J gene is TRBJ2-1, the V gene TRBV7-9; 8 bases are a match to TRBD1. Germline values: CDR1 SEHNR, CDR2 FQNEAQ (reference sequence). The J segment lost 6 bases and the V segment lost 5 bases, leaving 6 bases of the junction unmatched. This CDR3 is built from 14 residues.

The chain recombines TRBV4-2 with TRBJ1-2; D is ambiguous. Germline-derived CDR1 and CDR2 are LGHNA and YNFKEQ. This CDR3 has 14 amino acids. The V gene lost 1 base and the J gene lost 2 bases, with 8 bases spanning the gap. The CDR3 here is CASSQAGRNYGYTF. CDR3 DNA: TGTGCCAGCAGCCAAGCAGGCAGGAACTATGGCTACACCTTC.

This clonotype appeared a few times. The genes are TRBV27 and TRBJ1-1, with 7 positions matching TRBD1. The CDR3 totals 14 residues. V gave up 4 bases and J gave up 3 bases; unmatched junction bases: 5. Germline V gene sequence: CDR1 MNHEY, CDR2 SMNVEV (reference sequence). The CDR3 DNA is TGTGCCAGCAGTTCGAGGACAGGCTACACTGAAGCTTTCTTT. This codes for CASSSRTGYTEAFF.

V usage is TRBV2 and J usage is TRBJ2-4; no reliable D call. CDR1 and CDR2 (germline): SNHLY, FYNNEI. The CDR3 contains 14 residues. V was trimmed by 2 bases and J by 0 bases, leaving 5 bases between them. In nucleotides, the CDR3 is TGTGCCAGCAGTGAAAGGCTAGCCAAAAACATTCAGTACTTC. Translating it yields CASSERLAKNIQYF.

The chain links TRBV6-4 to TRBJ1-1, with a tentative D call TRBD1 (5 bases). The CDR3 totals 12 residues. CDR1 is MRHNA and CDR2 is SNTAGT in the germline V gene. Between the trimmed V and J ends, which lost 2 bases and 5 bases, there was a span of 6 bases. The CDR3 DNA sequence: TGTGCCAGCAGTGACGGGGGTACTGAAGCTTTCTTT. Protein: CASSDGGTEAFF.

This clonotype was counted only a few times. V and J are TRBV4-1 and TRBJ1-1; D gene uncertain. CDR1 is MGHRA and CDR2 is YSYEKL in the germline V gene. The CDR3 has 17 residues. Trimming left V 1 base short and J 0 bases short, with 15 bases between. Written as DNA, the CDR3 is TGCGCCAGCAGCCAAGTAATTCGGGATTTCATGAACACTGAAGCTTTCTTT. Translating gives CASSQVIRDFMNTEAFF.

The rearrangement uses TRBV5-1 and TRBJ1-2; unclear D gene. The CDR3 sequence is 13 residues long. The V and J ends lost 4 bases and 8 bases respectively, with 15 bases between them. Germline V lookup: CDR1 SGHRS, CDR2 YFSETQ. CDR3 sequence reads: CASSLDARLGYTF. CDR3 DNA: TGCGCCAGCAGCCTTGACGCGCGTTTGGGCTACACCTTC.

The CDR3 sequence is CASSQGQGRTDTQYF. The CDR3, as DNA: TGCGCCAGCAGCCAAGGACAGGGTCGTACAGATACGCAGTATTTT. V usage is TRBV4-3 and J usage is TRBJ2-3; 7 bases map to TRBD1. V was clipped by 1 base and J by 3 bases; unmatched bases: 4. The germline V gene encodes CDR1 LGHNA and CDR2 YSLEER. The CDR3 is 15 amino acids.

This clonotype has more than one count but fewer than ten. The chain employs TRBV13 and TRBJ1-6; D might be TRBD1 (6 bases). Trimming stripped 2 bases from V and 8 bases from J, with 19 bases between. Germline-derived CDR1 and CDR2 are PRHDT and FYEKMQ (reference sequence). This CDR3 comprises 17 residues. The DNA for the CDR3 is TGTGCCAGCAGCTTAAGGGACACTAACGATCTAGATTCACCCCTCCACTTT. Protein: CASSLRDTNDLDSPLHF.